This TCR beta chain was sequenced in a study of radiation and T cells in renal cell carcinoma. The time point is: blood 4 weeks post-SBRT, at nephrectomy. The sample's treatment: 15 Gy SBRT to primary tumor, nephrectomy 4 weeks later. Trimming cost V 4 bases and J 1 base, with 17 bases left between them. Germline CDR1 SGHTA, CDR2 FQGNSA. There are 17 residues in the CDR3. Sequenced by immunoSEQ multiplex PCR; TCRdb stores in-frame clones only, minus some. The sample yields under 35,000 clones, 81% seen once. The input for sequencing was blood, taken from a patient whose treatment included radiotherapy and nephrectomy. The receptor was derived from a man in his sixties with renal cell carcinoma. The V and J genes are TRBV7-2 and TRBJ1-5; possible D gene TRBD1, 6 bases. This CDR3 reads CASSSPAPGASNQPQHF. CDR3 coding DNA: TGTGCCAGCAGCTCCCCGGCCCCGGGGGCGAGCAATCAGCCCCAGCATTTT.